What follows describes a single T cell receptor (beta chain). Its antigen is undetermined. This sample stems from a study of cytomegalovirus exposure and HLA in healthy donors. Study-level information: It was reported in a later analysis that the same platform had been used for the 120 or so validation repertoires as for the 550 to 750 first-cohort repertoires.

The germline V gene encodes CDR1 SEHNR and CDR2 FQNEAQ (reference sequence). The CDR3 has 13 residues. The V end was cut by 2 bases, the J end by 7 bases, with 9 bases between. Libraries were prepared by immunoSEQ multiplex PCR; TCRdb keeps only in-frame clonotypes and omits some of them. Of fewer than 200,000 clones in the sample, about 89% were seen once. Study outcomes and limitations: While the bulk of TCR sequences proved rare, some public TCRs turned up in many donors. As confirmed in vitro, three CMV-associated chains were specific for CMV antigens. More than 150 TCR beta chains were listed as cytomegalovirus-associated.

This sequence joins TRBV7-9 and TRBJ2-1; D call uncertain. The clonotype comes from a woman aged 18-30 years in good health and CMV-seropositive. Source material: PBMCs. The CDR3 loop reads CASSLSGANEQFF. CDR3 DNA sequence: TGTGCCAGCAGCTTATCCGGTGCAAATGAGCAGTTCTTC.